This TCR gamma chain was recorded in a study of gamma-delta T cells after stem cell transplantation. TCRdb repeated clone calling on the RT-PCR reads with CATT. The sample comprises about 690 gamma-chain clones, 11% of which are singletons, and less than 50% rests with the top ten. This CDR3 is 17 amino acids long. V lost 0 bases, J lost 0 bases, and 7 bases stayed unmatched. Germline-derived CDR1 and CDR2 are GITISATS and ISYDGTV (reference sequence). This clone was detected only a few times. Sequencing was carried out using gamma-delta T cells. The gene calls are TRGV9 and TRGJP1. This sequence was found in a human donor. It is not recorded whose cells these are; they may come from a transplant donor. The CDR3 loop reads CALWEVRRNTTGWFKIF. For the CDR3, the DNA is TGTGCCTTGTGGGAGGTGAGACGGAATACCACTGGTTGGTTCAAGATATTT.